These 22 T cell receptor beta chains originate from one sample sequenced in a study of cytomegalovirus exposure and HLA in healthy donors. The PCR contained 60 Vbeta and 13 Jbeta primers. TCRdb's copy holds only in-frame clones and misses some; the assay was immunoSEQ multiplex PCR. The sample records roughly 120,000 clones, around 77% being singletons. The sequencing sample was made of PBMCs. The receptors were sampled from a man aged 18 to 30 in good health and CMV-seropositive.

The chain is built from TRBV2 and TRBJ2-5; maybe TRBD1 (5 bases). This CDR3 comprises 13 residues. CDR1 is SNHLY, CDR2 FYNNEI, per germline. V was shortened by 4 bases and J by 5 bases, with 11 bases between the two germline ends. This CDR3 is CASSVTGLETQYF. DNA of the CDR3: TGTGCCAGCAGTGTTACAGGTTTGGAGACCCAGTACTTC.

This chain joins TRBV18 and TRBJ1-2; D ambiguous. The length of the CDR3 is 14 residues. From germline, CDR1 is KGHSH and CDR2 LQKENI. Trimming shortened V by 2 bases and J by 6 bases, and 13 bases separated the two germline ends. The CDR3 DNA sequence: TGTGCCAGCTCACCAGTCGCGGGGAACGATGGCTACACCTTC. It specifies CASSPVAGNDGYTF.

The gene calls are TRBV30 and TRBJ1-5; 9 bases match TRBD1. This CDR3 comprises 14 residues. V lost 2 bases to trimming and J lost 5 bases; unmatched junction nucleotides: 4. Germline V CDR1 and CDR2: GTSNPN, SVGIG (reference sequence). The CDR3 here is CAWSQTGGDQPQHF. The CDR3 DNA is TGTGCCTGGAGTCAGACAGGGGGGGATCAGCCCCAGCATTTT. The variable domain in full, with the rest retrieved from reference TRBV30 and TRBJ1-5, is SQTIHQWPATLVQPVGSPLSLECTVEGTSNPNLYWYRQAAGRGLQLLFYSVGIGQISSEVPQNLSASRPQDRQFILSSKKLLLSDSGFYLCAWSQTGGDQPQHFGDGTRLSIL.

The chain employs TRBV4-1 and TRBJ1-5; D gene ambiguous. CDR3 size: 15 residues. Looked up from germline, CDR1 is MGHRA and CDR2 is YSYEKL. V lost 0 bases to trimming and J lost 7 bases, with 13 bases between them. Here the CDR3 reads CASSQERLSNQPQHF. CDR3 in DNA: TGCGCCAGCAGCCAAGAAAGACTCAGTAACCAGCCCCAGCATTTT.

This chain uses TRBV12-5 with TRBJ2-1, with 8 nucleotides matching TRBD1. V trimming: 5 bases; J trimming: 5 bases; junction bases outside the gene matches: 5. This CDR3 spans 14 amino acids. Germline V gene lookup returns CDR1 LGHNT and CDR2 FRNRAP. CDR3 nucleotide sequence: TGTGCTAGTGGTCCCGGGACAGGAAACAATGAGCAGTTCTTC. Translation gives CASGPGTGNNEQFF.

The chain has TRBV18 and TRBJ2-7; 7 nucleotides agree with TRBD2. CDR3 length: 14 amino acids. Germline CDR1 is KGHSH and CDR2 is LQKENI. The V gene end was trimmed by 6 bases and the J gene end by 2 bases; junction bases not matched to a gene: 7. CDR3 coding DNA: TGTGCCAGCTCCCCATCCGGGGGGACCTACGAGCAGTACTTC. Encoded protein: CASSPSGGTYEQYF. Complete variable domain (other parts from reference TRBV18 and TRBJ2-7): NAGVMQNPRHLVRRRGQEARLRCSPMKGHSHVYWYRQLPEEGLKFMVYLQKENIIDESGMPKERFSAEFPKEGPSILRIQQVVRGDSAAYFCASSPSGGTYEQYFGPGTRLTVT.

In nucleotides, the CDR3 is TGTGCCAGCAGCTTGGGTTCGCAGGGGGGTGTGGACAGTCAGTACTTC. Amino acids: CASSLGSQGGVDSQYF. V is TRBV5-8 and J is TRBJ2-4; a weak D match, TRBD1 (7 bases). The CDR3 loop spans 16 amino acids. The germline V gene has CDR1 SGHTS and CDR2 YDEGEE. V gave up 0 bases and J gave up 12 bases, with 22 bases separating them.

This chain connects TRBV12-5 to TRBJ1-5; D ambiguous. The CDR3 sequence is 14 residues long. Germline V gene lookup returns CDR1 LGHNT and CDR2 FRNRAP. With 6 bases removed from V and 3 bases from J, the gap between germline ends came to 12 bases. Written as DNA, the CDR3 is TGTGCTAGTGGCCCCGGGGATTACAATCAGCCCCAGCATTTT. Protein sequence: CASGPGDYNQPQHF.

This rearrangement joins TRBV2 to TRBJ1-6, with a possible D match to TRBD1 (6 bases). V was shortened by 3 bases and J by 2 bases, with 17 bases between the two germline ends. The CDR3 is 18 amino acids. CDR1 and CDR2 from the germline V gene are SNHLY and FYNNEI. CDR3 sequence reads: CASSEGRAGDPYNSPLHF. CDR3 DNA sequence: TGTGCCAGCAGTGAGGGGAGGGCAGGGGACCCCTATAATTCACCCCTCCACTTT.

Only one count was recorded for this clone. The chain joins TRBV2 to TRBJ2-7, with D maybe TRBD1 (6 bases). V lost 3 bases and J 2 bases, leaving 8 bases between the germline ends. In germline, CDR1 is SNHLY, CDR2 FYNNEI. The length of the CDR3 is 13 residues. CDR3 DNA: TGTGCCAGCAGTGAGACAGGACCCTACGAGCAGTACTTC. Protein: CASSETGPYEQYF.

V is TRBV19 and J is TRBJ2-7, with D perhaps matching TRBD1 (6 bases). Trimming took 6 bases from V and 4 from J, leaving 16 bases between them. Germline assignment: CDR1 LNHDA and CDR2 SQIVND (reference sequence). CDR3 length equals 14 residues. The CDR3 spells CASRSGHEYYEQYF. The CDR3 DNA sequence: TGTGCCAGTAGATCGGGACACGAATATTACGAGCAGTACTTC. The variable domain in full, with the rest retrieved from reference TRBV19 and TRBJ2-7, is DGGITQSPKYLFRKEGQNVTLSCEQNLNHDAMYWYRQDPGQGLRLIYYSQIVNDFQKGDIAEGYSVSREKKESFPLTVTSAQKNPTAFYLCASRSGHEYYEQYFGPGTRLTVT.

V is TRBV4-2 and J is TRBJ2-1, with D possibly being TRBD2 (5 bases). The germline gives CDR1 LGHNA, CDR2 YNFKEQ. V lost 4 bases and J 7 bases, leaving 8 bases between the germline ends. This CDR3 is built from 12 residues. The CDR3 reads CASSPGGNEQFF. The DNA of the CDR3 is TGTGCCAGCAGCCCTGGAGGAAATGAGCAGTTCTTC.

On this clone: Relative to the germline gene, one junction end is altered; a read error may explain this. CDR3 region: CAASGGTDTQYF. The CDR3 DNA sequence: TGCGCGGCTAGCGGGGGCACAGATACGCAGTATTTT. This chain uses TRBV28 with TRBJ2-3; 9 bases match TRBD2. This CDR3 is built from 12 residues. The germline gives CDR1 MDHEN, CDR2 SYDVKM.

The chain has TRBV27 and TRBJ2-1, with TRBD2 matching 9 bases. Trimming took 5 bases from V and 0 from J; bases not matched to a gene: 8. CDR1 is MNHEY and CDR2 is SMNVEV in the germline V gene (reference sequence). This CDR3 spans 17 amino acids. This CDR3 reads CASSPISGSHSYNEQFF. The CDR3 bases are TGTGCCAGCAGTCCCATTAGCGGGAGCCACTCCTACAATGAGCAGTTCTTC.

CDR3 DNA sequence: TGTGCCAGCAGTTTCGGGACAGGGGGCACCGGGGAGCTGTTTTTT. Amino acid sequence: CASSFGTGGTGELFF. This chain joins TRBV5-6 and TRBJ2-2; 11 bases line up with TRBD1. The length of the CDR3 is 15 residues. Per the germline V gene, CDR1 is SGHDT and CDR2 is YYEEEE. V shed 5 bases, J shed 4 bases, and the junction held 4 bases outside the gene matches.

The chain carries TRBV9 and TRBJ2-2, with 10 nucleotides matching TRBD2. Germline CDR1 SGDLS, CDR2 YYNGEE. The CDR3 has 16 amino acids. The junction had 5 bases not matched to a gene; V was cut back by 1 base and J by 5 bases. CDR3 loop: CASSVNEREGTGELFF. In DNA form, the CDR3 reads TGTGCCAGCAGCGTAAATGAGCGGGAGGGGACCGGGGAGCTGTTTTTT.

This clone was seen a few times. CDR3 coding DNA: TGCGCCAGCAGCAACGTGGGGGCCGCAAACACTGAAGCTTTCTTT. It codes for CASSNVGAANTEAFF. The genes are TRBV5-1 and TRBJ1-1; perhaps TRBD1 as D (6 bases). This CDR3 contains 15 residues. The V gene lost 4 bases and the J gene lost 2 bases, with 15 bases spanning the gap. Per germline, CDR1 SGHRS and CDR2 YFSETQ.

The V and J genes are TRBV4-1 and TRBJ1-2; D is perhaps TRBD1 (6 bases). V was pared by 3 bases and J by 9 bases, with 20 bases between. Germline CDR1 reads MGHRA; CDR2 reads YSYEKL. This CDR3 is 15 amino acids long. CDR3 amino acids: CASSHPTRDIPSYTF. The CDR3 nucleotides are TGCGCCAGCAGCCACCCGACCCGGGACATTCCTAGCTACACCTTC.

The rearrangement joins TRBV6-1 to TRBJ1-2; D gene unclear. From germline, CDR1 is MNHNS and CDR2 SASEGT. Between the trimmed V and J ends, which lost 2 bases and 3 bases, there was a span of 31 bases. This CDR3 has 21 residues. DNA of the CDR3: TGTGCCAGCAGTGAACCCGGCGACGCTAGGTTTGACCCCATCCCCTACTATGGCTACACCTTC. It encodes CASSEPGDARFDPIPYYGYTF.

This sequence joins TRBV5-6 and TRBJ2-7, with D possibly TRBD2 on 6 matching bases. The V and J ends lost 4 bases and 2 bases respectively, with 19 bases between them. This CDR3 has 16 amino acids. Germline CDR1 SGHDT, CDR2 YYEEEE. CDR3 amino acids: CASSLLGAEGTYEQYF. The CDR3 DNA reads as TGTGCCAGCAGCCTCTTGGGTGCGGAGGGAACCTACGAGCAGTACTTC.

Note on this clone: A read error may account for a junction end that differs from germline. The chain has TRBV5-1 and TRBJ2-4; TRBD1 might be the D (5 bases). The CDR3 spans 14 residues. In germline, CDR1 is SGHRS, CDR2 YFSETQ. CDR3 in amino acids: CASSLDSYQNSQYF. CDR3 coding DNA: TGCGCCAGCAGCTTAGACAGTTACCAAAACAGTCAGTACTTC.

The genes are TRBV10-2 and TRBJ2-5; D perhaps matches TRBD2 (6 bases). Germline CDR1 reads WSHSY; CDR2 reads SAAADI. V was clipped by 3 bases and J by 5 bases, with 16 bases between them. CDR3 length: 15 residues. The CDR3 DNA follows: TGCGCCAGCAGTGACAGGGCCGGGAGAGTGGAGACCCAGTACTTC. This sequence encodes CASSDRAGRVETQYF.